The rows below give T cell receptor beta chains drawn from one sample of a study of shared clonotypes between healthy human individuals. TCRdb's table, derived via immunoSEQ multiplex PCR, lists solely in-frame clones and lacks some. The sample lists fewer than 1 million clones; about 96% were seen once. The specimen sequenced was naive CD8+ T cells sorted from blood. Receptors were obtained from a man aged 30 to 39 in good health. Both conserved end residues are trimmed from each CDR3. Size is stated for part of the rows, as once, few or many counts, or as a class when the clone is expanded.

>TRBV29-1|TRBJ1-1|-
SALPLGNTEAF
>TRBV2|TRBJ1-1|few
ASGGREAF
>TRBV7-9|TRBJ1-1|-
ASRPQGLYTEAF
>TRBV30|TRBJ2-7|-
AWSVLGGQGIFRSYEQY
>TRBV11-2|TRBJ2-7|-
ASSSNQGRSSYEQY
>TRBV4-1|TRBJ2-1|-
ASSQAGGSYNEQF
>TRBV7-9|TRBJ2-7|-
ASSRGTYEQY
>TRBV14|TRBJ2-1|-
ASSQDEQFFNNEQF
>TRBV10-3|TRBJ1-3|-
AISESASSGNTIY
>TRBV29-1|TRBJ2-2|-
SERSNTGELF
>TRBV20-1|TRBJ2-3|-
SASTGDTQY
>TRBV5-1|TRBJ2-7|-
ASSSDSGADEQY
>TRBV5-6|TRBJ2-1|-
ASSSASNEQF
>TRBV6-5|TRBJ2-3|-
ASSYIRAPDTQY
>TRBV6-5|TRBJ1-1|-
ASSYSSGTTEAF
>TRBV29-1|TRBJ2-1|-
SVTGLAGFNEQF
>TRBV6-6|TRBJ2-1|-
ASSYQAEKHNEQF
>TRBV5-1|TRBJ1-1|-
ASSYRTGSNTEAF
>TRBV4-1|TRBJ1-1|-
ASSQDGGSNTEAF
>TRBV14|TRBJ1-4|-
ASSQATTGDTGKLF
>TRBV19|TRBJ2-1|-
ASSIENRVPYNEQF
>TRBV6-1|TRBJ2-5|-
ASSGKGAQVWSQETQY
>TRBV10-3|TRBJ1-2|-
AITGTGRLKHGYT
>TRBV2|TRBJ1-1|-
ASRVDTEAF
>TRBV19|TRBJ1-2|-
ASSDRHKGNYGYT
>TRBV2|TRBJ1-4|-
ASSEGQYEKLF
>TRBV9|TRBJ2-1|-
ASSVDGSGILNEQF
>TRBV10-1|TRBJ2-2|-
ASSRRNTGELF
>TRBV15|TRBJ1-2|-
ATSRGPVYQGSDGYT
>TRBV7-2|TRBJ2-1|-
ASSIRDSLANEQF
>TRBV4-1|TRBJ2-3|once
ASSQLPAGQTDTQY
>TRBV27|TRBJ1-5|-
ASSLFPIRANQPQH
>TRBV5-6|TRBJ2-5|-
ASSLVGKKQETQY
>TRBV15|TRBJ1-5|-
ATSRFRDIRQPQH
>TRBV28|TRBJ2-3|-
ASSLNAGPITDTQY
>TRBV7-6|TRBJ1-2|-
ASSSPDREDGYT
>TRBV19|TRBJ2-7|-
ASSGAGTSSYEQY
>TRBV5-1|TRBJ2-5|-
ASSPTVGIGETQY
>TRBV19|TRBJ1-5|-
ASSIDRVTSSNQPQH
>TRBV5-1|TRBJ1-3|-
ASSRSLSSGNTIY
>TRBV28|TRBJ2-3|-
ASTPPRGDTQY
>TRBV29-1|TRBJ2-7|-
SVEGSAGESYEQY
>TRBV7-2|TRBJ2-7|-
ASSDRYEQY
>TRBV7-9|TRBJ1-3|-
ASIPVLFSGNTIY
>TRBV27|TRBJ2-1|-
ASSFAGRFYNEQF
>TRBV4-1|TRBJ2-1|-
ASSTEGLAGADEQF
>TRBV9|TRBJ1-4|-
ASSADSIATNEKLF
>TRBV19|TRBJ2-7|-
ASSIGNAYEQY
>TRBV6-6|TRBJ1-5|-
ASSYIGGSQPQH
>TRBV28|TRBJ2-7|-
ASTWTGGTYEQY
>TRBV7-2|TRBJ2-1|-
ASSLPRISYNEQF
>TRBV7-9|TRBJ2-7|once
ASSDNRDYEQY
>TRBV9|TRBJ2-7|-
ASSVGQRAYEQY
>TRBV11-2|TRBJ2-7|-
ASSIGTGSYEQY
>TRBV27|TRBJ1-5|-
ASSSFRQGAHNQPQH
>TRBV6-5|TRBJ2-7|-
ASSYGHSYEQY
>TRBV27|TRBJ2-7|-
ASSGGEGEPYEQY
>TRBV7-8|TRBJ2-1|-
ASSFSLAGELNNEQF